The 15 T cell receptor beta chains below come from one sample, sequenced in a study of blood T cells in healthy people across ages. The use of a sample-barcoded 5' primer and a J-beta primer mix characterized a second PCR of roughly 7 to 12 cycles. TCRdb reanalysed the 5' RACE reads using MiXCR and keeps one entry per CDR3 protein. This table has fewer than 1,000,000 distinct CDR3 sequences, around 45% appearing once. The sample taken for sequencing was blood. The receptors were gathered from an elderly man in good health.

The rearrangement uses TRBV27 and TRBJ2-1; D may correspond to TRBD1 or TRBD2 (5 bases each). Trimming took 5 bases from V and 6 from J, leaving 14 bases between them. The germline gives CDR1 MNHEY, CDR2 SMNVEV (reference sequence). The CDR3 is 14 residues long. The CDR3 nucleotides read TGTGCCAGCAGTCTCGGGACCCAGCGCAATGAGCAGTTCTTC. It is translated as CASSLGTQRNEQFF.

The rearrangement uses TRBV5-8 and TRBJ2-3; 9 nucleotides line up with TRBD1. V was clipped by 6 bases and J by 9 bases; unmatched bases: 14. The CDR3 covers 15 residues. The V gene's germline CDR1 is SGHTS and CDR2 YDEGEE. The CDR3 loop reads CASIRDRVNLDTQYF. In DNA, the CDR3 is TGTGCCAGCATCCGGGACAGGGTTAATTTAGACACGCAGTATTTT.

In the case of this clonotype: One end of the junction fails to match germline, which may point to a read error. This chain uses TRBV12-3 or TRBV12-4 with TRBJ2-5, with 8 bases aligning to TRBD2. This CDR3 is 12 amino acids long. The CDR3, as DNA: TGTGTCAGCAGTCCTAGCGGGGAGACCCAGTACTTC. Its protein is CVSSPSGETQYF.

This clonotype has more than one count but fewer than ten. The J gene is TRBJ1-2, the V gene TRBV7-8; no firm D call. Trimming removed 1 base from V and 4 bases from J, with 10 bases in between. CDR3 length: 14 amino acids. The germline V gene encodes CDR1 SGHVS and CDR2 FQNEAQ. CDR3 sequence (DNA): TGTGCCAGCAGCTTAGGTGCCAGTACCTATGGCTACACCTTC. This encodes CASSLGASTYGYTF.

This clonotype was observed at least ten times. The CDR3 DNA is TGTGCCAGCAGCGAATACATGGCTGGGATGGGCACAGATACGCAGTATTTT. This codes for CASSEYMAGMGTDTQYF. This chain connects TRBV7-2 to TRBJ2-3; D unresolved. CDR3 length: 17 amino acids. The germline CDR1 and CDR2 sequences are SGHTA and FQGNSA. V lost 5 bases, J lost 1 base, and 19 bases lay in between.

Details on this clonotype: Compared with germline, one end of the junction differs, possibly owing to a read error. The chain recombines TRBV12-3 or TRBV12-4 with TRBJ2-1; possible D gene TRBD1, 7 bases. The CDR3 spans 16 residues. As DNA, the CDR3 is TGTGCCAACAGTTTAAGGAACAGGGGATTACGGGAGACCCAGTTCTTC. Its translation is CANSLRNRGLRETQFF.

V and J are TRBV28 and TRBJ2-7; D gene unclear. Germline V gives CDR1 MDHEN, CDR2 SYDVKM. V lost 6 bases and J 2 bases, leaving 14 bases between the germline ends. This CDR3 contains 14 residues. The CDR3 DNA is TGTGCCAGCAGCTTCGGGTCGAACCCCTACGAGCAGTACTTC. Translation: CASSFGSNPYEQYF.

There are a few counts of this clonotype. The chain joins TRBV13 to TRBJ2-7, with D perhaps matching TRBD2 (6 bases). Trimming removed 5 bases at V and 0 bases at J, with 11 bases between. The CDR3 loop spans 14 amino acids. The V gene's germline CDR1 is PRHDT and CDR2 FYEKMQ (reference sequence). The CDR3 is CASSDSGTSYEQYF. The CDR3 DNA sequence: TGTGCCAGCAGCGATAGCGGAACCTCCTACGAGCAGTACTTC.

This clonotype was seen only a few times. The V call is TRBV29-1, the J call TRBJ2-5, with 8 bases fitting TRBD2. TRBJ2-7 explains the end of the DNA better; the J call may be wrong. The CDR3 has 15 amino acids. CDR1 SQVTM and CDR2 ANQGSEA come from the germline V gene. Written as DNA, the CDR3 is TGCAGCGTTGAAGATCCTAGCGGGCCTTACTACGAGCAGTACTTC. This sequence encodes CSVEDPSGPYYEQYF.

This clonotype was observed a single time. This sequence joins TRBV3-1 and TRBJ2-5; no clear D gene. The V gene's germline CDR1 is LGHDT and CDR2 YNNKEL (reference sequence). V lost 1 base and J 5 bases, leaving 11 bases between the germline ends. The CDR3 has 14 amino acids. The CDR3 coding sequence is TGTGCCAGCAGCCAAGGGTTGAACGTGGAGACCCAGTACTTC. Protein sequence: CASSQGLNVETQYF.

The rearrangement joins TRBV4-3 to TRBJ2-7, with 8 bases that match TRBD1. The CDR3 has 13 residues. Germline V gives CDR1 LGHNA, CDR2 YSLEER. With 3 bases clipped from V and 7 bases from J, the junction kept 5 bases outside the gene matches. CDR3 amino acids: CASSQSTGGEQYF. CDR3 coding DNA: TGCGCCAGCAGCCAGTCCACAGGGGGAGAGCAGTACTTC.

This clonotype was counted between two and nine times. This rearrangement joins TRBV11-3 to TRBJ2-6; D not certain. Germline V gene lookup returns CDR1 SGHNT and CDR2 YENEEA. This CDR3 region has 15 residues. The V gene lost 5 bases and the J gene lost 2 bases, with 10 bases spanning the gap. CDR3 in DNA: TGTGCCAGCAGCCCCCCCCTGGCTGGGGCCAACGTCCTGACTTTC. Translated: CASSPPLAGANVLTF.

The chain links TRBV6-5 to TRBJ2-5; D is uncertain. Germline CDR1 reads MNHEY; CDR2 reads SVGAGI. V lost 7 bases to trimming and J lost 3 bases, with 9 bases between them. The CDR3 covers 12 residues. The CDR3 loop is CASNSPEETQYF. CDR3 sequence (DNA): TGTGCCAGCAATAGCCCCGAAGAGACCCAGTACTTC.

This clonotype was seen only a few times. The chain employs TRBV6-5 and TRBJ2-7, with 8 positions matching TRBD1. The V gene end was trimmed by 6 bases and the J gene end by 0 bases; junction bases not matched to a gene: 7. This CDR3 has 15 residues. The germline gives CDR1 MNHEY, CDR2 SVGAGI. The CDR3 reads CASSSGTGFSYEQYF. The CDR3 region has the DNA TGTGCCAGCAGCTCCGGGACAGGATTCTCCTACGAGCAGTACTTC.

This clonotype was found many times. The chain employs TRBV28 and TRBJ1-4; 12 nucleotides line up with TRBD1. The CDR3 spans 15 residues. From germline, CDR1 is MDHEN and CDR2 SYDVKM. The V and J ends lost 5 bases and 8 bases, in that order; junction bases with no gene match: 6. The CDR3 loop reads CASSVGTGGEEKLFF. CDR3 sequence (DNA): TGTGCCAGCAGTGTCGGGACAGGGGGCGAAGAAAAACTGTTTTTT. The complete variable domain, with remaining parts taken from reference TRBV28 and TRBJ1-4, reads DVKVTQSSRYLVKRTGEKVFLECVQDMDHENMFWYRQDPGLGLRLIYFSYDVKMKEKGDIPEGYSVSREKKERFSLILESASTNQTSMYLCASSVGTGGEEKLFFGSGTQLSVL.